These T cell receptor beta chains were read from a single sample in a study of chemoradiotherapy in HPV16-positive cancers. Only in-frame clones appear in the TCRdb table, and some are missing; sequencing was by immunoSEQ multiplex PCR. The data show 4,000 to 5,000 clones, roughly 90% seen once. The specimen was tumor tissue, collected from a patient who underwent chemoradiotherapy. These receptors were taken from a human donor with HPV-associated anogenital cancer. Both conserved end residues are part of each CDR3. A D gene is named only where the DNA matches it firmly. A row's size may be missing; if present it is once, few, many or a size class.

18,TRBJ2-2,-,TRBV4-2,TRBD2,TGTGCCAGCAGCCAAGATTTCCGGGCGGGAGATAAGGACGGGGAGCTGTTTTTT,CASSQDFRAGDKDGELFF
15,TRBJ1-1,-,TRBV27,-,TGTGCCAGCAGTTTATCGTGGGGGGGTAGCACTGAAGCTTTCTTT,CASSLSWGGSTEAFF
16,TRBJ2-5,-,TRBV5-6,TRBD2,TGTGCCAGCAGCTTGGACCGCGGGGGGGACCAAGAGACCCAGTACTTC,CASSLDRGGDQETQYF
11,TRBJ1-3,-,TRBV16,-,TGTGCCAGCAGCCAAGGGCACACCATATATTTT,CASSQGHTIYF
14,TRBJ1-1,-,TRBV2,-,TGTGCCAGCAGTGAAATGGAGGGTTCCACTGAAGCTTTCTTT,CASSEMEGSTEAFF
13,TRBJ2-5,-,TRBV2,-,TGTGCCAGCAGTCCCACAGTGCGAGAGACCCAGTACTTC,CASSPTVRETQYF
16,TRBJ2-2,-,TRBV19,-,TGTGCCAGTAGTATAGATTCTAGCGTGAACACCGGGGAGCTGTTTTTT,CASSIDSSVNTGELFF
14,TRBJ2-7,-,TRBV27,-,TGTGCCAGCAGACCGGGGAGGTTCGGATACGAGCAGTACTTC,CASRPGRFGYEQYF
15,TRBJ1-4,once,TRBV7-9,TRBD1,TGTGCCAGCAGCTCCGGGACAGACCGTAATGAAAAACTGTTTTTT,CASSSGTDRNEKLFF
14,TRBJ1-1,-,TRBV5-1,TRBD1,TGCGCCAGCAGCCCCCAGGGGGCTTGGGCTGAAGCTTTCTTT,CASSPQGAWAEAFF
13,TRBJ1-2,-,TRBV6-1,-,TGTGCCAGCAGTGAACAGGGTAAATATGGCTACACCTTC,CASSEQGKYGYTF
15,TRBJ2-5,-,TRBV5-6,TRBD2,TGTGCCAGCAGCTCGGGACTAGCGGGAGCTGGGACCCAGTACTTC,CASSSGLAGAGTQYF
17,TRBJ2-7,-,TRBV19,TRBD2,TGTGCCAGTAGTACCTTAGTGCGCGGGAGGACCAACGGGGAGCAGTACTTC,CASSTLVRGRTNGEQYF
17,TRBJ2-1,-,TRBV5-4,TRBD2,TGTGCCAGCAGCTCCGGACTAGCGGGAGGGCCGGGGAATGAGCAGTTCTTC,CASSSGLAGGPGNEQFF
14,TRBJ1-2,-,TRBV27,-,TGTGCCAGCAGTTTATCGGCAGGGATTTATGGCTACACCTTC,CASSLSAGIYGYTF
14,TRBJ1-5,-,TRBV2,TRBD1,TGTGCCAGCAGTCCAGACAGGGGTTTTCAGCCCCAGCATTTT,CASSPDRGFQPQHF
14,TRBJ2-7,-,TRBV10-3,-,TGTGCCATCAGGGAGGTCTCGGGGACGAACGAGCAGTACTTC,CAIREVSGTNEQYF
13,TRBJ1-3,-,TRBV18,TRBD1,TGTGCCAGCTCACCGGACAGGGGGGACACCATATATTTT,CASSPDRGDTIYF
14,TRBJ1-1,-,TRBV10-3,-,TGTGCCATCAGTGAGCCGGGACAGAACACTGAAGCTTTCTTT,CAISEPGQNTEAFF
14,TRBJ2-7,-,TRBV6-6,-,TGTGCCAGCACCCGGGGGGACAGCCCCTACGAGCAGTACTTC,CASTRGDSPYEQYF
14,TRBJ1-2,few,TRBV7-2,TRBD1,TGTGCCAGCAGCCCGGGACAGGGGGTCTATGGCTACACCTTC,CASSPGQGVYGYTF
12,TRBJ1-2,-,TRBV19,TRBD1,TGTGCCAGTAGTGACAGGGGGCCTGGCTACACCTTC,CASSDRGPGYTF
14,TRBJ1-1,-,TRBV28,-,TGTGCCAGCAGTTTGGGACACGTCAACACTGAAGCTTTCTTT,CASSLGHVNTEAFF
17,TRBJ2-5,-,TRBV18,-,TGTGCCAGCTCACCCCAACTCCGGGACGTCGTTCAAGAGACCCAGTACTTC,CASSPQLRDVVQETQYF
14,TRBJ1-1,-,TRBV6-5,-,TGTGCCAGCAGTTACGCACAGGACCTATATGAAGCTTTCTTT,CASSYAQDLYEAFF
16,TRBJ2-5,once,TRBV6-5,TRBD2,TGTGCCAGCAGTTCCCGCCCCGGCGGGGGGCAAGAGACCCAGTACTTC,CASSSRPGGGQETQYF
13,TRBJ2-7,-,TRBV9,TRBD2,TGTGCCAGCAGCGCCCACCCGGGGGGCGAGCAGTACTTC,CASSAHPGGEQYF
15,TRBJ1-1,-,TRBV5-4,-,TGTGCCAGCAGCTCGGCTGGACAGCCTAACACTGAAGCTTTCTTT,CASSSAGQPNTEAFF
16,TRBJ2-1,-,TRBV9,TRBD1,TGTGCCAGCAGCGATGACCCGGGACAGGGGGCTGATGAGCAGTTCTTC,CASSDDPGQGADEQFF
13,TRBJ1-2,-,TRBV6-1,-,TGTGCCAGCAGTAAGGACAGAGAGTATGGCTACACCTTC,CASSKDREYGYTF
17,TRBJ2-1,-,TRBV4-1,-,TGCGCCAGCAGCCAAGGTCAGGCCCGGAGCTCCTACAATGAGCAGTTCTTC,CASSQGQARSSYNEQFF
15,TRBJ2-5,-,TRBV7-3,-,TGTGCCAGCAGCCCCCAAGGGAAGTGGGAAGAGACCCAGTACTTC,CASSPQGKWEETQYF